This T cell receptor beta chain was obtained from a study of T cells in Graves' hyperthyroidism and ophthalmopathy. Findings and caveats of the study: Model output signaled ophthalmopathy a median about seven months ahead of onset.

Amplified TCR beta CDR3 regions came from RNA transcripts. The HTBI primer set served for first-round RT-PCR of the TCR CDR3. TCRdb redid the calling of the multiplex PCR reads with MiXCR, one entry per CDR3 protein. The sample contains roughly 180,000 distinct CDR3 sequences, 9.4% of which appear only once. Many counts were recorded for this clonotype. The antigen is unknown. The germline V gene encodes CDR1 PRHDT and CDR2 FYEKMQ (reference sequence). The J segment lost 3 bases and the V segment lost 5 bases, leaving 8 bases of the junction unmatched. This CDR3 spans 16 amino acids. The rearrangement uses TRBV13 and TRBJ2-1; 9 bases fit TRBD2. This TCR came from a woman aged 18-29 years with Graves' hyperthyroidism that later progressed to Graves' ophthalmopathy. The sample consisted of blood. The CDR3 sequence: CASSPQVAGVYNEQFF. CDR3 bases: TGTGCCAGCAGCCCTCAGGTAGCGGGGGTCTACAATGAGCAGTTCTTC.